This TCR beta chain was identified in a study of shared clonotypes between healthy human individuals. The CDR3 extends over 14 amino acids. V gave up 6 bases and J gave up 3 bases; unmatched junction bases: 6. CDR1 and CDR2 (germline): KGHSH, LQKENI. Libraries were prepared by immunoSEQ multiplex PCR; TCRdb keeps only in-frame clonotypes and omits some of them. This table holds around 2.1 million clones, more than 90% found once. The sequenced sample consisted of naive CD4+ T cells sorted from blood. Subset denoted: CD45RA+ positively selected. The sequence came from a man aged 18-30 years in good health. The V and J genes are TRBV18 and TRBJ2-3; TRBD2 matches at 7 bases. CDR3 amino acids: CASSPGAGTDTQYF. The CDR3 DNA is TGTGCCAGCTCTCCGGGAGCGGGAACAGATACGCAGTATTTT.